Below, 24 T cell receptor beta chains from the same sample are listed, as sequenced in a study of technical replicates of blood from a few donors. TCRdb's copy holds only in-frame clones and misses some; the assay was immunoSEQ multiplex PCR. The sample includes about 100,000 clones, approximately 96% of them seen just once. Sequencing input: T cells isolated from PBMCs. The receptors derive from a human donor in good health.

V usage is TRBV28 and J usage is TRBJ2-3; TRBD1 aligns across 7 bases. CDR1 MDHEN and CDR2 SYDVKM come from the germline V gene. J gave up 1 base and V 5 bases, and 6 bases lay outside the gene matches. This CDR3 is built from 15 residues. The CDR3 DNA sequence: TGTGCCAGCAGTCCTACCGGGACAGGCACAGATACGCAGTATTTT. Protein product: CASSPTGTGTDTQYF.

This chain connects TRBV5-4 to TRBJ2-1; D might be TRBD2 (6 bases). The germline CDR1 and CDR2 sequences are SGHNT and YYREEE (reference sequence). CDR3 length: 15 amino acids. Trimming cost V 0 bases and J 0 bases, with 7 bases left between them. CDR3 nucleotides: TGTGCCAGCAGCTTGGTAGCGGTCTCCTACAATGAGCAGTTCTTC. This sequence encodes CASSLVAVSYNEQFF.

This rearrangement joins TRBV6-4 to TRBJ2-7; 7 nucleotides align to TRBD2. This CDR3 has 13 amino acids. V shed 3 bases and J 6 bases; nucleotides not matched to a gene: 5. Germline assignment: CDR1 MRHNA and CDR2 SNTAGT. The CDR3 nucleotides are TGTGCCAGCAGTGAAGGGAGGGCCTCCGAGCAGTACTTC. Translated, it gives CASSEGRASEQYF.

The chain joins TRBV11-2 to TRBJ1-2; 9 nucleotides line up with TRBD1. The CDR3 spans 15 residues. Per germline, CDR1 SGHAT and CDR2 FQNNGV. Trimming cost V 5 bases and J 8 bases; bases outside gene matches: 12. CDR3 DNA sequence: TGTGCCAGCAGCACGCCCGGGACAGGGTCGTGGGGCTACACCTTC. Its translation: CASSTPGTGSWGYTF.

V gene TRBV7-9 combines with J gene TRBJ2-1, with D possibly matching TRBD2 (5 bases). V was clipped by 4 bases and J by 0 bases, with 19 bases between them. CDR1 and CDR2 from the germline V gene are SEHNR and FQNEAQ (reference sequence). CDR3 size: 18 residues. CDR3 residues: CASSSTRRWVSSYNEQFF. In DNA, the CDR3 is TGTGCCAGCAGCTCCACCAGGAGGTGGGTTTCCTCCTACAATGAGCAGTTCTTC.

The gene calls are TRBV7-8 and TRBJ2-7, with TRBD2 matching over 11 bases. V trimming: 2 bases; J trimming: 0 bases; junction bases outside the gene matches: 6. Per the germline V gene, CDR1 is SGHVS and CDR2 is FQNEAQ. The CDR3 runs to 17 residues. The CDR3: CASSLRLAGGSSYEQYF. Written as DNA, the CDR3 is TGTGCCAGCAGCTTAAGGCTAGCGGGGGGTAGCTCCTACGAGCAGTACTTC.

V usage is TRBV27 and J usage is TRBJ1-5; 8 positions match TRBD1. The CDR3 has 15 amino acids. The V gene end was trimmed by 3 bases and the J gene end by 6 bases; junction bases not matched to a gene: 7. Germline V lookup: CDR1 MNHEY, CDR2 SMNVEV (reference sequence). Written as DNA, the CDR3 is TGTGCCAGCAGTTTCGGTGGACAGGGATTTCAGCCCCAGCATTTT. This sequence encodes CASSFGGQGFQPQHF.

This clone is a singleton in its sample. J is TRBJ1-2 and V is TRBV18, with 8 positions matching TRBD1. Looked up from germline, CDR1 is KGHSH and CDR2 is LQKENI. The CDR3 runs to 13 residues. The J segment lost 10 bases and the V segment lost 8 bases, leaving 12 bases of the junction unmatched. CDR3 region: CASTTRTGLHYTF. The CDR3 nucleotides are TGTGCCAGCACGACCCGGACAGGGCTCCACTACACCTTC.

The rearrangement joins TRBV2 to TRBJ2-7; a possible D gene is TRBD2 (7 bases). V lost 6 bases and J 2 bases, leaving 20 bases between the germline ends. Germline CDR1 and CDR2: SNHLY and FYNNEI. The CDR3 spans 16 residues. The CDR3 region is CASSDLRGAGTYEQYF. Written as DNA, the CDR3 is TGTGCCAGCAGCGATTTACGGGGGGCGGGGACCTACGAGCAGTACTTC.

V and J are TRBV15 and TRBJ1-2, with 10 nucleotides matching TRBD1. Germline V gene sequence: CDR1 LNHNV, CDR2 YYDKDF (reference sequence). V gave up 4 bases and J gave up 4 bases; unmatched junction bases: 9. The CDR3 covers 16 residues. CDR3 in DNA: TGTGCCACCAGCAAACTAGACAGGGGGCCGATCTATGGCTACACCTTC. Translating it yields CATSKLDRGPIYGYTF.

This sequence joins TRBV7-9 and TRBJ1-2, with 10 bases fitting TRBD1. Germline CDR1 reads SEHNR; CDR2 reads FQNEAQ (reference sequence). V dropped 1 base and J dropped 3; count of bases not matched to a gene: 5. The CDR3 runs to 16 residues. The CDR3 spells CASSLGDRGVDYGYTF. CDR3 sequence (DNA): TGTGCCAGCAGCTTAGGGGACAGGGGAGTAGACTATGGCTACACCTTC.

The CDR3 bases are TGTGCCAGCAGCGTAGACGGTTGGAACATTCAGTACTTC. Protein product: CASSVDGWNIQYF. The gene calls are TRBV9 and TRBJ2-4; D uncertain. Germline loops: CDR1 SGDLS, CDR2 YYNGEE. The V end was cut by 0 bases, the J end by 7 bases, with 8 bases between. The CDR3 spans 13 residues.

The CDR3 coding sequence is TGTGCCAGCAGCTTATTGGGAGGGGGTATTCGAACCGGGGAGCTGTTTTTT. Its protein is CASSLLGGGIRTGELFF. The chain has TRBV7-9 and TRBJ2-2; D is perhaps TRBD2 (7 bases). Germline V gives CDR1 SEHNR, CDR2 FQNEAQ (reference sequence). The V end was cut by 2 bases, the J end by 5 bases, with 18 bases between. This CDR3 is 17 amino acids long.

V is TRBV5-4 and J is TRBJ2-2, with a possible D match to TRBD2 (5 bases). Germline CDR1 and CDR2: SGHNT and YYREEE (reference sequence). The CDR3 spans 13 residues. Between the trimmed V and J ends, which lost 2 bases and 5 bases, there was a span of 7 bases. CDR3 sequence: CASSFGETGELFF. CDR3 nucleotides: TGTGCCAGCAGCTTTGGGGAGACCGGGGAGCTGTTTTTT.

This clone was observed once. The V and J genes are TRBV11-2 and TRBJ2-1, with 10 bases fitting TRBD2. The ends lost 1 base at V and 5 bases at J; junction bases unmatched: 11. The CDR3 covers 18 residues. Per germline, CDR1 SGHAT and CDR2 FQNNGV. This CDR3 is CASSLGTSSGSKDNEQFF. As DNA, the CDR3 is TGTGCCAGCAGCTTAGGAACGTCTAGCGGGAGTAAGGACAATGAGCAGTTCTTC.

This chain uses TRBV11-3 with TRBJ1-1, with no clear D. CDR3 length: 13 amino acids. Per germline, CDR1 SGHNT and CDR2 YENEEA. Between the trimmed V and J ends, which lost 2 bases and 0 bases, there was a span of 4 bases. DNA for the CDR3: TGTGCCAGCAGCTTACTCTTGAACACTGAAGCTTTCTTT. This translates into CASSLLLNTEAFF.

The J gene is TRBJ2-3, the V gene TRBV13; TRBD2 aligns across 8 bases. J lost 6 bases, V lost 5 bases, and 13 bases had no gene match. The CDR3 covers 16 residues. Germline loops: CDR1 PRHDT, CDR2 FYEKMQ (reference sequence). The CDR3 loop is CASSRYTSGITDTQYF. The CDR3 nucleotides read TGTGCCAGCAGCCGATATACTAGCGGTATAACGGATACGCAGTATTTT.

The chain couples TRBV2 to TRBJ2-7; D is possibly TRBD2 (6 bases). Germline CDR1 reads SNHLY; CDR2 reads FYNNEI. This CDR3 contains 10 residues. Between the trimmed V and J ends, which lost 8 bases and 6 bases, there was a span of 8 bases. The CDR3 sequence is CASVGGEQYF. The DNA for the CDR3 is TGTGCCAGCGTGGGGGGCGAGCAGTACTTC.

The chain couples TRBV7-9 to TRBJ2-1; 10 bases line up with TRBD2. V gave up 5 bases and J gave up 3 bases; unmatched junction bases: 7. This CDR3 has 16 residues. Germline CDR1 reads SEHNR; CDR2 reads FQNEAQ (reference sequence). The CDR3 loop reads CASSLDASGGYNEQFF. The CDR3 DNA sequence: TGTGCCAGCAGCCTTGACGCTAGCGGGGGCTACAATGAGCAGTTCTTC.

The sample holds one count of this clone. V is TRBV5-1 and J is TRBJ1-4; possible D gene TRBD1, 5 bases. CDR1 is SGHRS and CDR2 is YFSETQ in the germline V gene. This CDR3 has 15 amino acids. V shed 0 bases and J shed 5 bases, with 11 bases lying between them. Here the CDR3 DNA reads TGCGCCAGCAGCTTGGCCGACAGACCAAATGAAAAACTGTTTTTT. Encoded protein: CASSLADRPNEKLFF.

This chain joins TRBV5-1 and TRBJ2-5; 7 bases are shared with TRBD2. The CDR3 runs 13 residues. Per germline, CDR1 SGHRS and CDR2 YFSETQ. With 1 base clipped from V and 4 bases from J, the junction kept 1 base outside the gene matches. The DNA of the CDR3 is TGCGCCAGCAGCTTGACGGGGGGAGAGACCCAGTACTTC. Amino acids: CASSLTGGETQYF.

CDR3 in amino acids: CASSPLQGEAFF. CDR3 DNA sequence: TGTGCCAGCAGTCCCCTCCAGGGTGAGGCTTTCTTT. The gene calls are TRBV27 and TRBJ1-1; a weak D match, TRBD1 (5 bases). Trimming stripped 5 bases from V and 11 bases from J, with 15 bases between. Germline lookup yields CDR1 MNHEY and CDR2 SMNVEV (reference sequence). The CDR3 is made up of 12 amino acids.

The rearrangement joins TRBV9 to TRBJ2-3; 8 bases align to TRBD2. Trimming cost V 4 bases and J 0 bases; bases outside gene matches: 4. This CDR3 contains 15 residues. CDR1 SGDLS and CDR2 YYNGEE come from the germline V gene. CDR3 DNA: TGTGCCAGCAGCTTCGGACTAGCTAGCACAGATACGCAGTATTTT. As protein: CASSFGLASTDTQYF.

V and J are TRBV5-1 and TRBJ2-5, with 8 bases identical to TRBD1. Unmatched junction bases numbered 9, after V lost 5 bases and J lost 3 bases. Germline V gene sequence: CDR1 SGHRS, CDR2 YFSETQ. This CDR3 contains 15 residues. Here the CDR3 reads CASRSDRGLEETQYF. The CDR3 DNA sequence: TGCGCCAGCAGATCCGACAGGGGTCTTGAAGAGACCCAGTACTTC.